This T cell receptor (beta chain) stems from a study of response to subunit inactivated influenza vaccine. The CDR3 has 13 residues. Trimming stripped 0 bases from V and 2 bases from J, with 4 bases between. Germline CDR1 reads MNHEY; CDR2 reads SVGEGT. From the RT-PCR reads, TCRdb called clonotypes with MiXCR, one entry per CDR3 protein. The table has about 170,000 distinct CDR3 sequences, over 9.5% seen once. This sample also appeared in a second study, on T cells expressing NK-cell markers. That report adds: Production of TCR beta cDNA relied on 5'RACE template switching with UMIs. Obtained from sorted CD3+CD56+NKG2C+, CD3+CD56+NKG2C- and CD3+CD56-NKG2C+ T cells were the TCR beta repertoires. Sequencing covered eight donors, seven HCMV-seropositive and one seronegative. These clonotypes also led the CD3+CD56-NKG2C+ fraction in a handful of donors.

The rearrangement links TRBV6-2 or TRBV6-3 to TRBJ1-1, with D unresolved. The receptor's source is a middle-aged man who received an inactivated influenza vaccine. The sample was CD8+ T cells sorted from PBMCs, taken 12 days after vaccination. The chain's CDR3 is CASSYSANTEAFF. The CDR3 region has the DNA TGTGCCAGCAGTTACTCAGCCAACACTGAAGCTTTCTTT.